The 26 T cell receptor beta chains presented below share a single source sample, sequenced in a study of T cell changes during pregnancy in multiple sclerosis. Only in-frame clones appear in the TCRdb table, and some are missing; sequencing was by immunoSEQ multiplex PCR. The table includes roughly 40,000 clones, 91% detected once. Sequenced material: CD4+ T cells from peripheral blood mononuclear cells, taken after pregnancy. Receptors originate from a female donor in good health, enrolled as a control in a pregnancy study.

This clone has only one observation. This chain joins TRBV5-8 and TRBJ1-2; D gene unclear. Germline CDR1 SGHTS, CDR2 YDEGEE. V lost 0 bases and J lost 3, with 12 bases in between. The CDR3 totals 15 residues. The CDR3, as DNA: TGTGCCAGCAGCTTGGGGCTTGGAGGCCACTATGGCTACACCTTC. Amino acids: CASSLGLGGHYGYTF. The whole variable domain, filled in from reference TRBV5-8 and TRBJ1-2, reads EAGVTQSPTHLIKTRGQQATLRCSPISGHTSVYWYQQALGLGLQFLLWYDEGEERNRGNFPPRFSGRQFPNYSSELNVNALELEDSALYLCASSLGLGGHYGYTFGSGTRLTVV.

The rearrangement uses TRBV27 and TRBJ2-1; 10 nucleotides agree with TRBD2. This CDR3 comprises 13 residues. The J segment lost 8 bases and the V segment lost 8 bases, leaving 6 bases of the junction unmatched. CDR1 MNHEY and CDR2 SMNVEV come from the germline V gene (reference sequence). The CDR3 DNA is TGTGCCAGCGAGGCTAGCGGGAGCCATGAGCAGTTCTTC. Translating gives CASEASGSHEQFF.

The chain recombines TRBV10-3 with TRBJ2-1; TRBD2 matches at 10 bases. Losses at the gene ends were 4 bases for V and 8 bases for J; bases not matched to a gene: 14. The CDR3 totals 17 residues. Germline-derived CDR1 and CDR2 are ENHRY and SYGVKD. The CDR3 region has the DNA TGTGCCATCAGTGGGCCACCTTCTAGCGGGAGCCCTTATGAGCAGTTCTTC. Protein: CAISGPPSSGSPYEQFF.

The DNA for the CDR3 is TGTGCCAGCAGCCACCGGGACAGGGAAAAAGAGACCCAGTACTTC. It codes for CASSHRDREKETQYF. This sequence joins TRBV14 and TRBJ2-5, with TRBD1 matching over 9 bases. Trimming at V came to 3 bases and at J to 3 bases, leaving 5 bases not matched to a gene. The germline gives CDR1 SGHDN, CDR2 FVKESK. The CDR3 runs 15 residues.

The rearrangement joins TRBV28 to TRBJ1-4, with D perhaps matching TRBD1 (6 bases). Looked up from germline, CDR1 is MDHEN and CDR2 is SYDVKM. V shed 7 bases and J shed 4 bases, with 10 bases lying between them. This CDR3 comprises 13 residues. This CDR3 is CASMTGHNEKLFF. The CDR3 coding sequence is TGTGCCAGCATGACAGGCCATAATGAAAAACTGTTTTTT. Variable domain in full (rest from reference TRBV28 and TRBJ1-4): DVKVTQSSRYLVKRTGEKVFLECVQDMDHENMFWYRQDPGLGLRLIYFSYDVKMKEKGDIPEGYSVSREKKERFSLILESASTNQTSMYLCASMTGHNEKLFFGSGTQLSVL.

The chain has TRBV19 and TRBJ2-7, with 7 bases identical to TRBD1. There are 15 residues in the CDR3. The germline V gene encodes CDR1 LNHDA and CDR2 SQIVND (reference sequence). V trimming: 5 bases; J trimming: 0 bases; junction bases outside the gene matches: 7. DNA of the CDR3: TGTGCCAGTAGTCAAAGGGACAGCCCCTCCTACGAGCAGTACTTC. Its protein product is CASSQRDSPSYEQYF.

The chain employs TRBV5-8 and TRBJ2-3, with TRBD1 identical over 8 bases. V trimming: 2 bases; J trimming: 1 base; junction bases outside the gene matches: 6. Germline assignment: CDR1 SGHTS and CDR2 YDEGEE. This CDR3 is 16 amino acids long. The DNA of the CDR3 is TGTGCCAGCAGCTTCCTGGCAGGGGGCGGCACAGATACGCAGTATTTT. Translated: CASSFLAGGGTDTQYF.

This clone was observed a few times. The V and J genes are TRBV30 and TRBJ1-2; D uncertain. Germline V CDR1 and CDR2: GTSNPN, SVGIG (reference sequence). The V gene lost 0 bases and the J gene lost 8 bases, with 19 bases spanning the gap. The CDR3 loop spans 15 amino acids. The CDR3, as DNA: TGTGCCTGGAGTGTAAAAGCCCACAGTGGTAACGGCTACACCTTC. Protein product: CAWSVKAHSGNGYTF. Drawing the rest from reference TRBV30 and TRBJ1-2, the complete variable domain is SQTIHQWPATLVQPVGSPLSLECTVEGTSNPNLYWYRQAAGRGLQLLFYSVGIGQISSEVPQNLSASRPQDRQFILSSKKLLLSDSGFYLCAWSVKAHSGNGYTFGSGTRLTVV.

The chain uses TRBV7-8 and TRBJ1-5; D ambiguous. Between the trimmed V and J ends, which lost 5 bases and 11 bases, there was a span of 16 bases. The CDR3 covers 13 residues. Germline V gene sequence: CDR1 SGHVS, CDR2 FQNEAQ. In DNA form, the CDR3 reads TGTGCCAGCAGCGTTCTTAGGGAGCGGTCCCAGCATTTT. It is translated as CASSVLRERSQHF.

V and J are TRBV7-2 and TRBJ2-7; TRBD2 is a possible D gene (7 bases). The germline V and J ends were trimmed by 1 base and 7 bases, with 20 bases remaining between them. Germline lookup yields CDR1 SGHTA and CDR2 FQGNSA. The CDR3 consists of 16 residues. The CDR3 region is CASSLVGGGGGSEQYF. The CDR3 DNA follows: TGTGCCAGCAGCTTAGTGGGTGGGGGGGGCGGATCAGAGCAGTACTTC.

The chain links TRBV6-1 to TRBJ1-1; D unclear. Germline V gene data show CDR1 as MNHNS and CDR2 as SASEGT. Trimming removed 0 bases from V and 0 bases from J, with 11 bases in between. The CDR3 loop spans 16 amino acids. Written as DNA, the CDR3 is TGTGCCAGCAGTGAAGCGCGGGTGCGTTTGAACACTGAAGCTTTCTTT. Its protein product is CASSEARVRLNTEAFF.

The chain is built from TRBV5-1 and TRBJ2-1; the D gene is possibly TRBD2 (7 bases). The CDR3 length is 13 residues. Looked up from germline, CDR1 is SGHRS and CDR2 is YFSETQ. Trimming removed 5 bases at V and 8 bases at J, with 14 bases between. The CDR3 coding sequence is TGCGCCAGCAGAGGGGCGGGGGCGGATGAGCAGTTCTTC. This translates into CASRGAGADEQFF.

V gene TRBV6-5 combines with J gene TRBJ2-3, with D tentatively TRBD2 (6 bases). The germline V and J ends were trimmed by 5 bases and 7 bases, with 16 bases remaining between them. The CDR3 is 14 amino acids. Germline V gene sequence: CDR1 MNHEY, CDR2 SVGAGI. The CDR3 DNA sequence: TGTGCCAGCAGTGCCTCTGGGCGGGAAAATACGCAGTATTTT. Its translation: CASSASGRENTQYF.

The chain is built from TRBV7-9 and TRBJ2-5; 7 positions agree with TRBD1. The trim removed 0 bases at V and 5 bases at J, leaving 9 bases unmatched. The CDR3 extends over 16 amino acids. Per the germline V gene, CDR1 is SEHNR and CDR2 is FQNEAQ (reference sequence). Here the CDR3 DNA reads TGTGCCAGCAGCTTAGCCAGACTGACAGGGACGGAGACCCAGTACTTC. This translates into CASSLARLTGTETQYF.

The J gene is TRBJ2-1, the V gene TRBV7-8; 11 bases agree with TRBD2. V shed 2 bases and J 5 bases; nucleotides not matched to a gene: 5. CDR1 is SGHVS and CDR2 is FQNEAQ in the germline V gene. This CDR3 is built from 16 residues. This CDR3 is CASSLTGLAVDNEQFF. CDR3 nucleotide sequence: TGTGCCAGCAGCTTAACGGGACTAGCGGTGGACAATGAGCAGTTCTTC.

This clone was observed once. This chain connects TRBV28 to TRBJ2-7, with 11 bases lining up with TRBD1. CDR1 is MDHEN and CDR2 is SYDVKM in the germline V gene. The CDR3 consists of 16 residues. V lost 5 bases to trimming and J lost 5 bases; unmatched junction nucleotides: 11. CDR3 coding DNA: TGTGCCAGCAGTACGCCCCGGGACAGGGGGGTTCACGAGCAGTACTTC. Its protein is CASSTPRDRGVHEQYF.

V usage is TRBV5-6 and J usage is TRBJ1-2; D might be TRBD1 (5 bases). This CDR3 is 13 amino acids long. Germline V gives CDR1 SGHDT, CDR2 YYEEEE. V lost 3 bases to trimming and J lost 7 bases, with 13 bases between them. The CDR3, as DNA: TGTGCCAGCAGCTCCGGGGCGGAGGGTGGCTACACCTTC. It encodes CASSSGAEGGYTF.

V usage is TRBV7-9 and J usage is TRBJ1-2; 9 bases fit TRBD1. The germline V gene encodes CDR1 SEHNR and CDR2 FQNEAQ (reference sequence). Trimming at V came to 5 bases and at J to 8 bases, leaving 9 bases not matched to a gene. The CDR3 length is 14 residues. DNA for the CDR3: TGTGCCAGCAGCCCTGGGACAGGGTCAGGAGGCTACACCTTC. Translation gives CASSPGTGSGGYTF. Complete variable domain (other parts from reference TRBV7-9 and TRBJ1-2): DTGVSQNPRHKITKRGQNVTFRCDPISEHNRLYWYRQTLGQGPEFLTYFQNEAQLEKSRLLSDRFSAERPKGSFSTLEIQRTEQGDSAMYLCASSPGTGSGGYTFGSGTRLTVV.

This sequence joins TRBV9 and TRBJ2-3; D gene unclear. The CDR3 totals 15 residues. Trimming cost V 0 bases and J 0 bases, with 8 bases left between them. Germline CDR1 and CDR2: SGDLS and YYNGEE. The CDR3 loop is CASSVVLGSTDTQYF. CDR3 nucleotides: TGTGCCAGCAGCGTAGTACTCGGGAGCACAGATACGCAGTATTTT.

CDR3 in amino acids: CASSQPRQGKRQFF. The CDR3 DNA reads TGCGCCAGCAGCCAGCCCAGACAGGGGAAAAGGCAGTTCTTC. The chain is built from TRBV4-1 and TRBJ2-1; 8 positions agree with TRBD1. The CDR3 is 14 residues long. With V trimmed by 3 bases and J by 12 bases, 10 bases remained unmatched. Germline CDR1 is MGHRA and CDR2 is YSYEKL.

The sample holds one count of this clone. The CDR3 coding sequence is TGTGCCTGGAGTCAGAAAGGGCTAGCAGGGGGAAATGAGCAGTTCTTC. The encoded protein is CAWSQKGLAGGNEQFF. This chain joins TRBV30 and TRBJ2-1; 7 bases match TRBD1. Per germline, CDR1 GTSNPN and CDR2 SVGIG (reference sequence). Unmatched junction bases numbered 14, after V lost 2 bases and J lost 7 bases. The CDR3 extends over 16 amino acids.

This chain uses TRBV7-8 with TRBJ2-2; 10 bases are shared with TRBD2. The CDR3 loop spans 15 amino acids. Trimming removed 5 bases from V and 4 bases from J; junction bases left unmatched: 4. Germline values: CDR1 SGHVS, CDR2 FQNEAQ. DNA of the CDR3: TGTGCCAGCAGCCATAGCGGGGGGACCACCGGGGAGCTGTTTTTT. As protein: CASSHSGGTTGELFF.

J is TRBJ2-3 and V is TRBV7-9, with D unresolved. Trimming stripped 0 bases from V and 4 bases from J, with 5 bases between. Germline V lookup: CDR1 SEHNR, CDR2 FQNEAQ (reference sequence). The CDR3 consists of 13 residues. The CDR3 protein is CASSLAGPDTQYF. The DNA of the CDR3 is TGTGCCAGCAGCTTAGCGGGCCCAGATACGCAGTATTTT.

CDR3 amino acids: CASSRTGTAGYTF. In DNA form, the CDR3 reads TGTGCCAGCAGCCGTACAGGGACGGCCGGCTACACCTTC. V is TRBV7-9 and J is TRBJ1-2; TRBD1 is a possible D gene (6 bases). CDR1 is SEHNR and CDR2 is FQNEAQ in the germline V gene (reference sequence). The CDR3 totals 13 residues. Between the trimmed V and J ends, which lost 5 bases and 8 bases, there was a span of 15 bases.

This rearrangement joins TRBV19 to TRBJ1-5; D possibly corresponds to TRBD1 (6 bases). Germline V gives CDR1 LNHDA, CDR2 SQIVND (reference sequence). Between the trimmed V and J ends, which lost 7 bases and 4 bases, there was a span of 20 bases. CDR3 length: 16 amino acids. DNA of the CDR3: TGTGCCAGTACCACAAGGGTAGGGGGTAATAATCAGCCCCAGCATTTT. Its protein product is CASTTRVGGNNQPQHF. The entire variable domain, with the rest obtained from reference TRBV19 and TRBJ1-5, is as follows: DGGITQSPKYLFRKEGQNVTLSCEQNLNHDAMYWYRQDPGQGLRLIYYSQIVNDFQKGDIAEGYSVSREKKESFPLTVTSAQKNPTAFYLCASTTRVGGNNQPQHFGDGTRLSIL.

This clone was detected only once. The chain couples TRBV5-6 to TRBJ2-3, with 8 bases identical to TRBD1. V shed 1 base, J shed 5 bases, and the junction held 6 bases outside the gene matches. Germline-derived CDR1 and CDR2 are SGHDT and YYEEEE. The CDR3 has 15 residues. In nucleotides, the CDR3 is TGTGCCAGCAGCTTGTTGGACAGGGCGGGAGATACGCAGTATTTT. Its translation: CASSLLDRAGDTQYF.